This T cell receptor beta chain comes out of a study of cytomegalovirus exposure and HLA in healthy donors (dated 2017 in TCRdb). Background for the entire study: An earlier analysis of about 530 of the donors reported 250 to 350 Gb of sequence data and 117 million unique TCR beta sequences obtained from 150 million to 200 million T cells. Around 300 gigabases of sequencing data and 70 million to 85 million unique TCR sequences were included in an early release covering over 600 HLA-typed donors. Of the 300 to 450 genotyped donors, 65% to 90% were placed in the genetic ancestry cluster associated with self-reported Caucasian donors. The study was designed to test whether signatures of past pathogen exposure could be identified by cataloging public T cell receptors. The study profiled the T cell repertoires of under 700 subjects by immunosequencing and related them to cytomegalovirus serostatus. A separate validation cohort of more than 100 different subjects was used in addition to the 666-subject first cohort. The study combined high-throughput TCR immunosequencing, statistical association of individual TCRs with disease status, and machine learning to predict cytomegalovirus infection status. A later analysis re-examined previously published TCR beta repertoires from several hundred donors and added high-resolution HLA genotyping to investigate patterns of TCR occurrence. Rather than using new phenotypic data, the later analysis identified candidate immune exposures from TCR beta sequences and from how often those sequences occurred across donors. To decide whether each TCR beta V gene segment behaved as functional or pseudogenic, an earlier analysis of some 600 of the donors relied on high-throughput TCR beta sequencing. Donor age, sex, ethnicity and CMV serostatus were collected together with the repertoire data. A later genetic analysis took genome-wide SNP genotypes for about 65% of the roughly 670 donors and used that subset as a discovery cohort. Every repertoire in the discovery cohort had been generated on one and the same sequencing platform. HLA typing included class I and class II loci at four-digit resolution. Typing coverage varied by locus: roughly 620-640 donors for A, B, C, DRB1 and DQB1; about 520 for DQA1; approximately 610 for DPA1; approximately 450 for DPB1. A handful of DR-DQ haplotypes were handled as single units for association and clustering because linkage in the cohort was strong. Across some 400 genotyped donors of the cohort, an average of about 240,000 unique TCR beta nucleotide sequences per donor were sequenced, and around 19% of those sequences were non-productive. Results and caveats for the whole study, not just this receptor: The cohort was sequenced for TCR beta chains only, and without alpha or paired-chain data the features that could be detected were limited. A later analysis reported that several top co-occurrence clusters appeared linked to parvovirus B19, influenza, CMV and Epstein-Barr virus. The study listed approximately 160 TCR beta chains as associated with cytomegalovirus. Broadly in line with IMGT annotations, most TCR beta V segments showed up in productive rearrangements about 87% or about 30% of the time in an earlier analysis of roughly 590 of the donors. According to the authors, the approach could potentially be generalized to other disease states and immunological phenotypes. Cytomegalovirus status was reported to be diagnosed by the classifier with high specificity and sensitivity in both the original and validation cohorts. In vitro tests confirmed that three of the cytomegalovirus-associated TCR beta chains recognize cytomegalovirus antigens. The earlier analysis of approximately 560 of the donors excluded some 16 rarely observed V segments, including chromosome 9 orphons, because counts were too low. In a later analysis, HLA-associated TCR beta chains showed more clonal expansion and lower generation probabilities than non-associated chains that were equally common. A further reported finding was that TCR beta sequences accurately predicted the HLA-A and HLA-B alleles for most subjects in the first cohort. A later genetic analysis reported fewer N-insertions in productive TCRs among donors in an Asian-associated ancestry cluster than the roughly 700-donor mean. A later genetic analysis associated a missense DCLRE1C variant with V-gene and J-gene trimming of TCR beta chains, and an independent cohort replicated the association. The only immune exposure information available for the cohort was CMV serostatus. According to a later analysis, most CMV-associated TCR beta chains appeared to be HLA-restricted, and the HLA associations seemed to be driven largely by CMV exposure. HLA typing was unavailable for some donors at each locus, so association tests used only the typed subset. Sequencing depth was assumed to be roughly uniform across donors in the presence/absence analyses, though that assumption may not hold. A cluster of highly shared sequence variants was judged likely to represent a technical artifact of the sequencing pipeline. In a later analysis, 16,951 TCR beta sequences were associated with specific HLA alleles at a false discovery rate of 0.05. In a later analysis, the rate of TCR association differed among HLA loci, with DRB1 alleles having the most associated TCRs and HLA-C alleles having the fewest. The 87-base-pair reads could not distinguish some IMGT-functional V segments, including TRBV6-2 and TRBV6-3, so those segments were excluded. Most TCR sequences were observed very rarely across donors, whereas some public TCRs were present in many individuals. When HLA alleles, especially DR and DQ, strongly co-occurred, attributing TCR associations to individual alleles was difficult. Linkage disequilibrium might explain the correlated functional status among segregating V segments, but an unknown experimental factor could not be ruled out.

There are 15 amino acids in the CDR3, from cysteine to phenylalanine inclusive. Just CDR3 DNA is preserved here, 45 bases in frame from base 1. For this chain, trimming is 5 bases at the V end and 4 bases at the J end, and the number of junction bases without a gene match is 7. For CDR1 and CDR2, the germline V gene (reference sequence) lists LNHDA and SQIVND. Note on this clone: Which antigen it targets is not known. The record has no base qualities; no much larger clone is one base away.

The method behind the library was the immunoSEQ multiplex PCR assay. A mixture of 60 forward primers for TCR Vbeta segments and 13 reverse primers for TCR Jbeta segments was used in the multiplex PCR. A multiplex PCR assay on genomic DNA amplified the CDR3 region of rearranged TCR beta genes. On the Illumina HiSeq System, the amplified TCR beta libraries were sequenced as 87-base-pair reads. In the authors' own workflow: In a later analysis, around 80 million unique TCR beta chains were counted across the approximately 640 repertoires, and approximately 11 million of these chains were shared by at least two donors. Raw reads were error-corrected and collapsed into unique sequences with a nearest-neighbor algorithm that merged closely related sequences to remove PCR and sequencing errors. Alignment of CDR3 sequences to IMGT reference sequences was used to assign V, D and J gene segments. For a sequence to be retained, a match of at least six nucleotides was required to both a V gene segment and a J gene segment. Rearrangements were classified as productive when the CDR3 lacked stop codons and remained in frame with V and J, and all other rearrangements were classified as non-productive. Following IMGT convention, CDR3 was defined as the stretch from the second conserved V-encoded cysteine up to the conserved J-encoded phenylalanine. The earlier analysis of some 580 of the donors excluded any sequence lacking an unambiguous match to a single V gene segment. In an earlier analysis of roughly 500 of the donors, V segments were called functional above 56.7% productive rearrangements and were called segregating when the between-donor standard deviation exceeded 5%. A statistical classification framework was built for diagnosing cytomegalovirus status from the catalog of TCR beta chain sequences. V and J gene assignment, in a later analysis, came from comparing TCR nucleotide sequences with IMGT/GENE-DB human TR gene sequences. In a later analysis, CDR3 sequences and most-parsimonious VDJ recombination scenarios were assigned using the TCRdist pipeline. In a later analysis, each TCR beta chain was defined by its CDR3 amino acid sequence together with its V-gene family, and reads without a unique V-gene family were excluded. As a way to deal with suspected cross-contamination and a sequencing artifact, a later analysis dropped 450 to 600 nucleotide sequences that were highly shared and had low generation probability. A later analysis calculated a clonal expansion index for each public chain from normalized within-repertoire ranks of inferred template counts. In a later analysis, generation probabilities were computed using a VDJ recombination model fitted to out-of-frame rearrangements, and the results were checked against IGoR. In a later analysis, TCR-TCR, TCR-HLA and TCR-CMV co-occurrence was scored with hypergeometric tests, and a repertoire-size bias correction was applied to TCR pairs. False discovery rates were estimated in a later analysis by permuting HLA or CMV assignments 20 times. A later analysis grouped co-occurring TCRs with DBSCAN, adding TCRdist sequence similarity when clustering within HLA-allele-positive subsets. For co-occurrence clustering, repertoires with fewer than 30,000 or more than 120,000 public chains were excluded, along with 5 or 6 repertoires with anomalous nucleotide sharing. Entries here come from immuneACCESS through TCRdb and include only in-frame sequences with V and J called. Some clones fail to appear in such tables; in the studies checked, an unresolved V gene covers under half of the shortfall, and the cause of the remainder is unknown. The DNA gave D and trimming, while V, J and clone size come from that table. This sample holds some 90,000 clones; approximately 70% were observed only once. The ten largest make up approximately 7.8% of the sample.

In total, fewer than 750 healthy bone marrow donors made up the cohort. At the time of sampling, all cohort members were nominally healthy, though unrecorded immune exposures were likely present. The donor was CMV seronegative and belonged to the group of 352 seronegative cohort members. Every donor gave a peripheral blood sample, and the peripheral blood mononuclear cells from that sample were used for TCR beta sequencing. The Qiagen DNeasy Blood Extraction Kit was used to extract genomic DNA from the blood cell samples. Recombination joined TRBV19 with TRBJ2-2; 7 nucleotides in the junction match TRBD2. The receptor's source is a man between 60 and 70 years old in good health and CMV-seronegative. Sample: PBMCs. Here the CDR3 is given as CASSSGGRITGELFF. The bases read TGTGCCAGTAGTTCGGGGGGTCGAATCACCGGGGAGCTGTTTTTT.